These 31 T cell receptor beta chains came from one sample sequenced in a study of regulatory T cells in long-lasting Graves disease. Described time point: persistent/refractory GD, antithyroid drugs over 5 years with positive TRAb. Isolated PBMC RNA provided the starting material for the TCR library. For TCR beta, libraries came from iRepertoire HTBI primers and Arm-PCR of CDR3 regions. TCRdb ran MiXCR on the multiplex PCR reads and lists one entry per CDR3 protein. Of almost 350,000 distinct CDR3 sequences in the sample, roughly a fifth are singletons; the top ten hold around 30%. The sequenced sample was peripheral blood mononuclear cells (PBMCs), obtained when the disease was refractory, from a patient treated with antithyroid drugs. The receptors shown here come from a female donor with Graves disease.

This clonotype was picked up many times. This chain connects TRBV10-3 to TRBJ1-6, with D possibly TRBD1 on 5 matching bases. Trimming removed 2 bases from V and 6 bases from J, with 8 bases in between. CDR1 ENHRY and CDR2 SYGVKD come from the germline V gene. There are 14 residues in the CDR3. CDR3 coding DNA: TGTGCCATCAGTGAGGGGGACCTTAATTCACCCCTCCACTTT. It codes for CAISEGDLNSPLHF.

There are many counts of this clonotype. The chain carries TRBV18 and TRBJ1-1; the D gene is possibly TRBD1 (5 bases). The germline gives CDR1 KGHSH, CDR2 LQKENI. V lost 3 bases and J 0 bases, leaving 8 bases between the germline ends. The CDR3 contains 14 residues. The CDR3 loop is CASSPSGLNTEAFF. As DNA, the CDR3 is TGTGCCAGCTCACCGTCAGGGCTGAACACTGAAGCTTTCTTT.

This clonotype was detected a few times. This chain links TRBV20-1 with TRBJ2-7; 9 bases align to TRBD2. Germline V gives CDR1 DFQATT, CDR2 SNEGSKA (reference sequence). There are 18 residues in the CDR3. J lost 4 bases, V lost 0 bases, and 16 bases had no gene match. In DNA, the CDR3 is TGCAGTGCTAGAGATGACAGGTGGCGCGGGAGGGCCTCGTACGAGCAGTACTTC. Its translation: CSARDDRWRGRASYEQYF.

As for this clonotype: A much larger clone lies one base from this, so it may be a read error. This chain links TRBV28 with TRBJ1-5; maybe TRBD1 (5 bases). CDR1 and CDR2 (germline): MDHEN, SYDVKM. CDR3 length: 14 residues. Trimming removed 8 bases at V and 2 bases at J, with 13 bases between. The CDR3 DNA sequence: TGTGCCAGCGCTGACAGTTATGGCAATCAGCCCCAGCATTTT. It codes for CASADSYGNQPQHF.

This clonotype was detected only a few times. CDR3 sequence reads: CASTGEVARTVRVDGYTF. The CDR3 DNA reads as TGTGCCAGCACGGGAGAGGTAGCCAGGACAGTCCGTGTCGATGGCTACACCTTC. This chain links TRBV25-1 with TRBJ1-2; tentative D call: TRBD1 (6 bases). V lost 7 bases and J 6 bases, leaving 30 bases between the germline ends. The CDR3 sequence is 18 residues long. CDR1 and CDR2 from the germline V gene are MGHDK and SYGVNS.

The CDR3 sequence is CASSPLPVGPNTEAFF. CDR3 nucleotide sequence: TGTGCCAGCTCACCACTCCCGGTAGGGCCGAACACTGAAGCTTTCTTT. V is TRBV18 and J is TRBJ1-1; no definite D call. The CDR3 is 16 residues long. CDR1 is KGHSH and CDR2 is LQKENI in the germline V gene. With 1 base removed from V and 1 base from J, the gap between germline ends came to 13 bases. Variable domain in full (rest from reference TRBV18 and TRBJ1-1): NAGVMQNPRHLVRRRGQEARLRCSPMKGHSHVYWYRQLPEEGLKFMVYLQKENIIDESGMPKERFSAEFPKEGPSILRIQQVVRGDSAAYFCASSPLPVGPNTEAFFGQGTRLTVV.

J is TRBJ1-6 and V is TRBV7-6, with TRBD1 as a possible D gene (5 bases). The germline gives CDR1 SGHVS, CDR2 FNYEAQ. Trimming took 5 bases from V and 7 from J, leaving 18 bases between them. CDR3 size: 16 residues. The chain's CDR3 is CASSPRSGARNSPLHF. CDR3 sequence (DNA): TGTGCCAGCAGCCCCCGGTCTGGGGCGCGGAATTCACCCCTCCACTTT.

CDR3 residues: CASGLAGGPFYEQYF. CDR3 DNA: TGCGCCAGCGGATTAGCGGGAGGGCCATTTTACGAGCAGTACTTC. V gene TRBV5-1 combines with J gene TRBJ2-7, with TRBD2 identical over 11 bases. Germline values: CDR1 SGHRS, CDR2 YFSETQ. With 7 bases clipped from V and 4 bases from J, the junction kept 10 bases outside the gene matches. The CDR3 is 15 residues long.

This clonotype was detected many times. This rearrangement joins TRBV6-2 or TRBV6-3 to TRBJ1-5; no clear D. Germline-derived CDR1 and CDR2 are MNHEY and SVGEGT. Trimming removed 5 bases from V and 0 bases from J, with 11 bases in between. CDR3 length equals 15 residues. This CDR3 reads CASSSRYHSNQPQHF. CDR3 in DNA: TGTGCCAGCAGTAGCCGTTACCATAGCAATCAGCCCCAGCATTTT.

The chain recombines TRBV12-3 or TRBV12-4 with TRBJ2-3; D is ambiguous. This CDR3 is built from 12 residues. V lost 7 bases and J lost 1, with 6 bases in between. The CDR3 sequence: CASTKRTDTQYF. DNA for the CDR3: TGTGCCAGCACCAAGCGCACAGATACGCAGTATTTT.

The chain employs TRBV3-1 and TRBJ2-3, with 8 positions matching TRBD2. V was clipped by 0 bases and J by 2 bases; unmatched bases: 10. CDR3 size: 18 residues. Per germline, CDR1 LGHDT and CDR2 YNNKEL (reference sequence). The CDR3 protein is CASSQDPASGLDTDTQYF. CDR3 nucleotide sequence: TGTGCCAGCAGCCAAGATCCCGCTAGCGGGCTTGACACAGATACGCAGTATTTT.

This clonotype came up many times. The CDR3: CASSLAGGVGSPLHF. CDR3 DNA: TGTGCCAGCAGCTTAGCAGGGGGCGTGGGTTCACCCCTCCACTTT. This chain uses TRBV7-2 with TRBJ1-6; the match to TRBD1 covers 7 bases. The CDR3 contains 15 residues. Germline V lookup: CDR1 SGHTA, CDR2 FQGNSA. The trim removed 0 bases at V and 9 bases at J, leaving 5 bases unmatched.

Comments on this clonotype: Since a far larger clone is one base different, this is likely a read error. The final CDR3 position lacks the conserved phenylalanine or tryptophan, pointing to a likely read error. The chain has TRBV2 and TRBJ2-1; TRBD1 is a possible D gene (5 bases). The J call may be wrong; the DNA end is better matched by TRBJ2-5. CDR3 length equals 13 residues. CDR1 is SNHLY and CDR2 is FYNNEI in the germline V gene. The chain's CDR3 is CASEKGLEETQYS. The CDR3 bases are TGTGCCAGCGAAAAGGGGTTGGAAGAGACCCAGTACTCC.

The J gene is TRBJ2-7, the V gene TRBV7-3, with unresolved D. Trimming took off 0 bases at V and 7 bases at J, with 13 bases between the two ends. The V gene's germline CDR1 is SGHTA and CDR2 FQGTGA. This CDR3 contains 14 residues. Here the CDR3 reads CASSLTSGLGEQYF. Written as DNA, the CDR3 is TGTGCCAGCAGCTTAACTTCCGGGTTGGGGGAGCAGTACTTC. Full variable domain (missing parts from reference TRBV7-3 and TRBJ2-7): GAGVSQTPSNKVTEKGKYVELRCDPISGHTALYWYRQSLGQGPEFLIYFQGTGAADDSGLPNDRFFAVRPEGSVSTLKIQRTERGDSAVYLCASSLTSGLGEQYFGPGTRLTVT.

This clonotype was recorded once. This chain links TRBV7-2 with TRBJ2-2, with D tentatively TRBD1 or TRBD2 (5 bases each). Germline lookup yields CDR1 SGHTA and CDR2 FQGNSA. The CDR3 spans 17 residues. V lost 5 bases and J lost 0, with 16 bases in between. CDR3 sequence: CASSPRRGAPNTGELFF. Written as DNA, the CDR3 is TGTGCCAGCAGCCCCCGGAGAGGGGCTCCGAACACCGGGGAGCTGTTTTTT.

The chain couples TRBV24-1 to TRBJ2-5; D is possibly TRBD2 (5 bases). The germline V gene encodes CDR1 KGHDR and CDR2 SFDVKD. The CDR3 loop spans 16 amino acids. Trimming took 0 bases from V and 1 from J, leaving 11 bases between them. The CDR3 here is CATSDLGLSGQETQYF. CDR3 in DNA: TGTGCCACCAGTGATTTGGGACTTTCTGGCCAAGAGACCCAGTACTTC.

This clonotype showed up just a few times. The chain has TRBV10-3 and TRBJ1-6, with a possible D match to TRBD1 (5 bases). V was shortened by 0 bases and J by 6 bases, with 21 bases between the two germline ends. Germline V lookup: CDR1 ENHRY, CDR2 SYGVKD. The CDR3 consists of 19 residues. The CDR3 DNA is TGTGCCATCAGTGAGTCAAACAGGAATCCGACACTGCTTAATTCACCCCTCCACTTT. Translating it yields CAISESNRNPTLLNSPLHF.

V usage is TRBV10-3 and J usage is TRBJ1-5; D might be TRBD1 (6 bases). The CDR3 is 16 amino acids. With 5 bases removed from V and 0 bases from J, the gap between germline ends came to 14 bases. The V gene's germline CDR1 is ENHRY and CDR2 SYGVKD. The CDR3 DNA sequence: TGTGCCATCAGTACGGGACATTATAATAGCAATCAGCCCCAGCATTTT. This sequence encodes CAISTGHYNSNQPQHF.

This clonotype has more than one count but fewer than ten. The V gene is TRBV2, the J gene TRBJ1-5; 11 bases line up with TRBD1. With V trimmed by 6 bases and J by 7 bases, 2 bases remained unmatched. CDR1 is SNHLY and CDR2 is FYNNEI in the germline V gene. The CDR3 covers 13 residues. As DNA, the CDR3 is TGTGCCAGCAGAGGACAGGGGGCCCAGCCCCAGCATTTT. This encodes CASRGQGAQPQHF.

This clonotype has a handful of counts. This chain links TRBV6-2 or TRBV6-3 with TRBJ2-7; tentatively, D is TRBD1 (5 bases). V lost 5 bases to trimming and J lost 4 bases, with 12 bases between them. The length of the CDR3 is 13 residues. The germline V gene encodes CDR1 MNHEY and CDR2 SVGEGT. The CDR3: CASSSWGGYEQYF. The CDR3 DNA is TGTGCCAGCAGTAGTTGGGGCGGATACGAGCAGTACTTC.

This clonotype showed up just a few times. The chain has TRBV28 and TRBJ2-1, with TRBD2 matching over 12 bases. Unmatched junction bases numbered 6, after V lost 1 base and J lost 11 bases. Germline-derived CDR1 and CDR2 are MDHEN and SYDVKM. CDR3 length: 15 amino acids. This chain's CDR3 is CASSLSGLAGSKQFF. CDR3 bases: TGTGCCAGCAGTTTATCGGGACTAGCGGGTTCCAAGCAGTTCTTC.

A remark on this clonotype: It may be a read error: a sequence one base away is much more abundant. The gene calls are TRBV6-2 or TRBV6-3 and TRBJ1-2; TRBD1 aligns across 9 bases. The CDR3 consists of 16 residues. Germline CDR1 is MNHEY and CDR2 is SVGEGT. The CDR3 reads CASSYSPGQGIYGCTF. The CDR3, as DNA: TGTGCCAGCAGTTACTCGCCGGGACAGGGAATCTATGGCTGCACCTTC.

This clonotype came up many times. The chain recombines TRBV6-2 or TRBV6-3 with TRBJ2-7, with D perhaps TRBD1 (6 bases). There are 13 residues in the CDR3. The germline V gene encodes CDR1 MNHEY and CDR2 SVGEGT. Trimming cost V 5 bases and J 5 bases, with 13 bases left between them. The CDR3 DNA sequence: TGTGCCAGCAGTCCCATGGGGGCCAACGAGCAGTACTTC. Protein sequence: CASSPMGANEQYF.

In its sample, this clonotype was seen a few times. The rearrangement joins TRBV4-1 to TRBJ1-1, with 10 positions matching TRBD1. In germline, CDR1 is MGHRA, CDR2 YSYEKL. V lost 4 bases, J lost 1 base, and 15 bases stayed unmatched. This CDR3 is built from 19 residues. The CDR3 reads CASSPLILTGGGRNTEAFF. As DNA, the CDR3 is TGCGCCAGCAGCCCGCTAATACTGACAGGGGGCGGACGGAACACTGAAGCTTTCTTT.

This clonotype was seen repeatedly, ten times or more. This rearrangement joins TRBV12-3 or TRBV12-4 to TRBJ2-7; the D gene is possibly TRBD2 (6 bases). The CDR3 runs to 15 residues. V was clipped by 6 bases and J by 5 bases, with 20 bases between them. Here the CDR3 DNA reads TGTGCCAGCAGGTGGGGGACTGGGATTCGGGACGAGCAGTACTTC. Amino acid sequence: CASRWGTGIRDEQYF.

Note on this clonotype: The germline gene is not matched at one end of the junction; a read error may be the cause. The V gene is TRBV7-9, the J gene TRBJ2-4; either TRBD1 or TRBD2 may fit D (5 bases each). CDR1 is SEHNR, CDR2 FQNEAQ, per germline (reference sequence). The CDR3 has 20 residues. CDR3 sequence: CASSLARITRTSLAKNTQYF. CDR3 DNA sequence: TGTGCCAGCAGCTTGGCCCGAATCACCAGGACATCCCTAGCCAAAAACACTCAGTACTTC.

As for this clonotype: The junction and the germline gene differ at one end; a read error may be behind it. CDR3 amino acids: CASSESGLAGGTGELLF. The CDR3 nucleotides read TGCGCCAGCAGTGAGTCCGGACTAGCGGGAGGGACCGGGGAGCTGCTTTTT. The gene calls are TRBV10-2 and TRBJ2-2; 15 bases are shared with TRBD2. The germline gives CDR1 WSHSY, CDR2 SAAADI. This CDR3 comprises 17 residues.

V gene TRBV6-1 combines with J gene TRBJ1-3; D is ambiguous. This CDR3 comprises 11 residues. V lost 6 bases, J lost 4 bases, and 4 bases lay in between. CDR1 and CDR2 (germline): MNHNS, SASEGT. The CDR3 loop reads CASSDGNTIYF. For the CDR3, the DNA is TGTGCCAGCAGCGACGGAAACACCATATATTTT.

This sequence joins TRBV18 and TRBJ2-7; possible D gene TRBD1, 6 bases. The CDR3 is 15 amino acids. Trimming cost V 4 bases and J 4 bases, with 17 bases left between them. The germline V gene has CDR1 KGHSH and CDR2 LQKENI. This chain's CDR3 is CASSQTGTVLYEQYF. CDR3 DNA sequence: TGTGCCAGCTCACAGACAGGAACTGTCCTTTACGAGCAGTACTTC.

This clonotype was observed at least ten times. This chain connects TRBV27 to TRBJ1-2; a possible D gene is TRBD1 (5 bases). Between the trimmed V and J ends, which lost 6 bases and 6 bases, there was a span of 17 bases. The CDR3 contains 14 residues. Per the germline V gene, CDR1 is MNHEY and CDR2 is SMNVEV (reference sequence). The CDR3 spells CASSTGQGIHGYTF. CDR3 nucleotide sequence: TGTGCCAGCAGCACGGGCCAGGGAATCCATGGCTACACCTTC.

This clonotype showed up many times. The chain has TRBV11-3 and TRBJ2-7, with D maybe TRBD2 (5 bases). The CDR3 has 12 residues. V dropped 2 bases and J dropped 5 bases, with 7 bases sitting between them. Germline CDR1 SGHNT, CDR2 YENEEA. CDR3 nucleotide sequence: TGTGCCAGCAGCTTATTCGGGGACGAGCAGTACTTC. Protein product: CASSLFGDEQYF.